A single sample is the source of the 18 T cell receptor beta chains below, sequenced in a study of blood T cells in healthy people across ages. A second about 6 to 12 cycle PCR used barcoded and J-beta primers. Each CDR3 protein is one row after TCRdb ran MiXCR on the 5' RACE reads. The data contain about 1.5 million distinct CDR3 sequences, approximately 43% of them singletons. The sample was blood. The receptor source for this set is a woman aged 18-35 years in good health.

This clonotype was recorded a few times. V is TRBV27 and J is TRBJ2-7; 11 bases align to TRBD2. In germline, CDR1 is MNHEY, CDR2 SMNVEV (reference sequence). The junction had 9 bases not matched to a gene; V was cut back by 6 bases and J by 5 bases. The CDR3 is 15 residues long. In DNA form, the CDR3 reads TGTGCCAGCAGCTCATCTAGCGGGGGGATCCACGAGCAGTACTTC. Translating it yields CASSSSSGGIHEQYF.

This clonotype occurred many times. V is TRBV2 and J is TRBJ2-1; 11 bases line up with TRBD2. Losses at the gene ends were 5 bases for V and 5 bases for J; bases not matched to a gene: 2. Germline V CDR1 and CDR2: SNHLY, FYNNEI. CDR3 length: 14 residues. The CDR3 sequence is CASSQTSGNNEQFF. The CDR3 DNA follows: TGTGCCAGCAGTCAGACTAGCGGGAACAATGAGCAGTTCTTC. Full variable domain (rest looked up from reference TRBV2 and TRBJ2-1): EPEVTQTPSHQVTQMGQEVILRCVPISNHLYFYWYRQILGQKVEFLVSFYNNEISEKSEIFDDQFSVERPDGSNFTLKIRSTKLEDSAMYFCASSQTSGNNEQFFGPGTRLTVL.

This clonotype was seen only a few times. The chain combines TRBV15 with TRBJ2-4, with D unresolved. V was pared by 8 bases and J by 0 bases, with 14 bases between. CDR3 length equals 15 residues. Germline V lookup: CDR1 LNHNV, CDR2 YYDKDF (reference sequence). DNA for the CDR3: TGTGCCACCCCACTGACGGTACTAGCCAAAAACATTCAGTACTTC. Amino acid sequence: CATPLTVLAKNIQYF.

CDR3 DNA sequence: TGTGCCAGCAGCGCGTCCATCGGGGCAGAGTCCTACGAGCAGTACTTC. This sequence encodes CASSASIGAESYEQYF. This chain uses TRBV9 with TRBJ2-7; D could derive from TRBD1 or TRBD2 (5 bases each). Looked up from germline, CDR1 is SGDLS and CDR2 is YYNGEE. Trimming pared 3 bases from V and 1 base from J, leaving 17 bases between. The CDR3 contains 16 residues.

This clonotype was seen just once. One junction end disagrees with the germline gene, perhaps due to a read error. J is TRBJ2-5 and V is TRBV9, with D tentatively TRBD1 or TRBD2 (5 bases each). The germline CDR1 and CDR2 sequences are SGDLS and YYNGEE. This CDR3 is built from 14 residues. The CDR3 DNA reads TGTGCCAGCAACGTAGTCGAGGGGACAGAGACCCAGTACTTC. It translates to CASNVVEGTETQYF.

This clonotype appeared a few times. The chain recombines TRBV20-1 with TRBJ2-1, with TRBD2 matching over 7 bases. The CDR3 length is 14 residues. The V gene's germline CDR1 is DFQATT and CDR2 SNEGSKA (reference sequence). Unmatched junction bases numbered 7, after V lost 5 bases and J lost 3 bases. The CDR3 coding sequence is TGCAGTGCTTGCTTGCGGGGGAACTACAATGAGCAGTTCTTC. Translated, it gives CSACLRGNYNEQFF.

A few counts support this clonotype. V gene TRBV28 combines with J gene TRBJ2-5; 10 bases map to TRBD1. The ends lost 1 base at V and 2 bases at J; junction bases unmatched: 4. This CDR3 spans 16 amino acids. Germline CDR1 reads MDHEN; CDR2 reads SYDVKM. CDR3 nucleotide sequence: TGTGCCAGCAGTTTATCGGGACAGGGGAATCAAGAGACCCAGTACTTC. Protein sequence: CASSLSGQGNQETQYF.

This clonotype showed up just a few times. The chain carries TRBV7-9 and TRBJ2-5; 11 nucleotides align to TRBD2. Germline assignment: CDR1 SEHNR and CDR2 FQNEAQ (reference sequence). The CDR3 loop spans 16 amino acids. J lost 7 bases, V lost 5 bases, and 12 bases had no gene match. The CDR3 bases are TGTGCCAGCAGCCCCCCGGCTAGCGGGGGGACGGGGACCCAGTACTTC. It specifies CASSPPASGGTGTQYF.

CDR3 DNA sequence: TGTGCCAGCAGTTTAGTCAGTGATACCGGGGAGCTGTTTTTT. Translating it yields CASSLVSDTGELFF. The chain combines TRBV12-3 or TRBV12-4 with TRBJ2-2, with D uncertain. This CDR3 region has 14 residues. V dropped 1 base and J dropped 5 bases, with 8 bases sitting between them.

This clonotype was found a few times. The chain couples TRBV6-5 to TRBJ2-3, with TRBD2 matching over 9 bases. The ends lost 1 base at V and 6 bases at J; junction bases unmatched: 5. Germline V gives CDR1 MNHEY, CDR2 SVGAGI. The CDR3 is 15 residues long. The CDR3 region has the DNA TGTGCCAGCAGTTACTGGCGGGGGGGCCCCGATACGCAGTATTTT. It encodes CASSYWRGGPDTQYF.

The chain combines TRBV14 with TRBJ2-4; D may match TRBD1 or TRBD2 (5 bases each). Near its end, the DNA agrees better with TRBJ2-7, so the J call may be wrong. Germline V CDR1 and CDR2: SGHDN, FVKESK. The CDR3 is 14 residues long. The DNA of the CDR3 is TGTGCCAGCAGCCCGGGACGGGGCATTTACGAGCAGTACTTC. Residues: CASSPGRGIYEQYF.

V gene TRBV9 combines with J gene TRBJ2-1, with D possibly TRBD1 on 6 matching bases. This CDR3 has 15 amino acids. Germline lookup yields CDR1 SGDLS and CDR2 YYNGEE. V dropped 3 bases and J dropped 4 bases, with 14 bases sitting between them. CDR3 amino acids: CASSAHGTLYNEQFF. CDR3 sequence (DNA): TGTGCCAGCAGCGCCCACGGGACACTATACAATGAGCAGTTCTTC.

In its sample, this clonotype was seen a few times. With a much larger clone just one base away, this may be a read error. CDR3 sequence reads: CSAHLSQEGHYEQYF. The CDR3 coding sequence is TGCAGTGCGCACCTATCACAGGAGGGACACTACGAGCAGTACTTC. The chain combines TRBV20-1 with TRBJ2-7; D possibly uses TRBD1 or TRBD2 (6 bases each). V gave up 6 bases and J gave up 3 bases, with 21 bases separating them. CDR1 and CDR2 from the germline V gene are DFQATT and SNEGSKA (reference sequence). This CDR3 is 15 amino acids long.

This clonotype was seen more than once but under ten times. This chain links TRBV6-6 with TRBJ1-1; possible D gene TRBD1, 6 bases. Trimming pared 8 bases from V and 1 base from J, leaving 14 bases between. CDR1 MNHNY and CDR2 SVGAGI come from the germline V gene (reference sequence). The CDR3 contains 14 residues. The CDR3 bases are TGTGCCAGCTGTAAAGGGGGATCGAACACTGAAGCTTTCTTT. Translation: CASCKGGSNTEAFF.

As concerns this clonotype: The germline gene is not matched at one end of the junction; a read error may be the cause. CDR3 protein: CASSLALEEETRYF. The CDR3 DNA is TGTGCCAGCAGTTTAGCGCTGGAGGAAGAGACCCGGTACTTC. This chain uses TRBV12-3 or TRBV12-4 with TRBJ2-5; D is possibly TRBD2 (5 bases). The length of the CDR3 is 14 residues.

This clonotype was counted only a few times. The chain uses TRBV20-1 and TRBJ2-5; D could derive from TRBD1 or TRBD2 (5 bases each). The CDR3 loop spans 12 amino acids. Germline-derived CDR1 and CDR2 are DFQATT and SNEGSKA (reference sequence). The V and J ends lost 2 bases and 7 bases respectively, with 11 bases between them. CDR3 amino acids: CSARKPGGTQYF. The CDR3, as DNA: TGCAGTGCTAGAAAACCTGGGGGGACCCAGTACTTC.

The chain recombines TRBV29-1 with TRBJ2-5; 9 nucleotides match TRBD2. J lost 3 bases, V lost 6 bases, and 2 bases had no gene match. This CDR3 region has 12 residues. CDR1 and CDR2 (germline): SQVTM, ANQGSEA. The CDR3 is CSVPSGEETQYF. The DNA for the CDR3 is TGCAGCGTCCCTAGCGGGGAAGAGACCCAGTACTTC.

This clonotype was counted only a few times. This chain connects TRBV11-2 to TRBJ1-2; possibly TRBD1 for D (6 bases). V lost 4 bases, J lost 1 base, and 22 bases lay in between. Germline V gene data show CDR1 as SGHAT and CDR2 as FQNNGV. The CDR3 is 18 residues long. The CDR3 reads CASSSISRGPELNYGYTF. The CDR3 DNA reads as TGTGCCAGCAGCTCGATTAGCAGGGGCCCAGAGCTTAACTATGGCTACACCTTC.